This TCR beta chain was captured by sequencing in a study of CDR3 diversity in severe acne. This clonotype was seen a few times. The CDR3 covers 13 residues. The V gene's germline CDR1 is WSHSY and CDR2 SAAADI. The V and J ends lost 4 bases and 5 bases respectively, with 11 bases between them. TCRdb re-called the PCR reads with MiXCR, one entry per CDR3 protein. Among around 91,000 distinct CDR3 sequences listed, approximately 51% were seen once. What was sequenced was blood. The sequence was obtained from a male donor in good health, without acne. This rearrangement joins TRBV10-2 to TRBJ1-2, with D unresolved. This CDR3 reads CASSGLGLYGYTF. In nucleotides, the CDR3 is TGCGCCAGCAGTGGTTTAGGCTTGTATGGCTACACCTTC.